A single sample gave rise to the 30 T cell receptor beta chains below, sequenced in a study of Ad26.COV2.S vaccination and SARS-CoV-2 variants (dated by TCRdb to 2020 to 2023). The treatment or condition tag for this specimen amounts to: around 19 received Ad26.COV2.S at low or high dose, single or two shots; several received placebo; per-sample allocation not given. For vaccine and placebo recipients, the sequenced repertoires came from samples collected on day 63 after the first injection. The library was produced with the immunoSEQ multiplex PCR assay. TCRdb retrieved this table from immuneACCESS and kept in-frame rearrangements only. Not all clones are present; in checked studies, unresolved V genes account for under half, and no reason is known for the remainder. The sample table shows 350,000 to 450,000 clones, and more than 75% are seen once. The ten largest account for roughly 3.5% of the sample.

The sequencing used peripheral blood, collected in a trial of Ad26.COV2.S vaccine versus placebo. Receptors were obtained from a person between 18 and 65 years old who received the Ad26.COV2.S COVID-19 vaccine or a placebo.

The chain has TRBV6-5 and TRBJ1-2, with a weak D call TRBD1 (5 bases). V lost 5 bases, J lost 8 bases, and 12 bases lay in between. The CDR3 is 12 residues long. The germline CDR1 and CDR2 sequences are MNHEY and SVGAGI. The CDR3 here is CASSRPGEGYTF. CDR3 coding DNA: TGTGCCAGCAGTCGACCGGGGGAGGGCTACACCTTC.

This chain joins TRBV7-8 and TRBJ2-7, with D unresolved. This CDR3 is 14 amino acids long. The V gene lost 1 base and the J gene lost 0 bases, with 7 bases spanning the gap. Germline CDR1 is SGHVS and CDR2 is FQNEAQ. The CDR3 nucleotides read TGTGCCAGCAGCTTAGATTGGGCCTCCTACGAGCAGTACTTC. Translation gives CASSLDWASYEQYF.

The chain recombines TRBV5-4 with TRBJ2-1; 10 nucleotides line up with TRBD2. The CDR3 loop spans 17 amino acids. Germline assignment: CDR1 SGHNT and CDR2 YYREEE (reference sequence). V trimming: 4 bases; J trimming: 4 bases; junction bases outside the gene matches: 11. CDR3 DNA: TGTGCCAGCAGCCTCGGGACTAGCGTTAGGGGTTACAATGAGCAGTTCTTC. Translation gives CASSLGTSVRGYNEQFF.

This chain connects TRBV3-1 (or the pseudogene TRBV3-2) to TRBJ2-7, with 11 nucleotides matching TRBD1. The CDR3 covers 18 residues. V dropped 5 bases and J dropped 3; count of bases not matched to a gene: 15. Looked up from germline, CDR1 is LGHDT and CDR2 is YNNKEL (reference sequence). This CDR3 is CASSSRTGGASYHYEQYF. CDR3 DNA: TGTGCCAGCAGCTCTCGGACAGGGGGCGCGTCTTACCACTACGAGCAGTACTTC.

The rearrangement uses TRBV12-3 or TRBV12-4 and TRBJ1-5; D is possibly TRBD1 (6 bases). This CDR3 has 13 residues. V lost 4 bases and J lost 6, with 10 bases in between. The CDR3 nucleotides are TGTGCCAGCAGTTATACAGGGAGTCAGCCCCAGCATTTT. Protein product: CASSYTGSQPQHF.

This chain connects TRBV6-1 to TRBJ2-1; D not resolved. With 2 bases removed from V and 7 bases from J, the gap between germline ends came to 3 bases. CDR1 and CDR2 (germline): MNHNS, SASEGT. The CDR3 consists of 11 residues. The CDR3 DNA sequence: TGTGCCAGCAGTGAACGGAATGAGCAGTTCTTC. Translated, it gives CASSERNEQFF.

The V gene is TRBV29-1, the J gene TRBJ2-4; D not resolved. The CDR3 consists of 13 residues. Per germline, CDR1 SQVTM and CDR2 ANQGSEA. The CDR3 DNA sequence: TGCACCCCCTCATATGTAGCCAAAAACATTCAGTACTTC. This gives the protein CTPSYVAKNIQYF.

This rearrangement joins TRBV30 to TRBJ2-5, with 7 bases lining up with TRBD1. Germline V gene lookup returns CDR1 GTSNPN and CDR2 SVGIG (reference sequence). The CDR3 is 16 amino acids. After removal of 3 bases from V and 1 base from J, the junction contained 11 bases not matched to a gene. The CDR3 protein is CAWSVNGQVFQETQYF. The DNA of the CDR3 is TGTGCCTGGAGCGTCAACGGACAGGTCTTCCAAGAGACCCAGTACTTC.

The genes are TRBV18 and TRBJ2-1; D is ambiguous. The CDR3 spans 13 residues. Germline values: CDR1 KGHSH, CDR2 LQKENI. V was shortened by 4 bases and J by 6 bases, with 10 bases between the two germline ends. CDR3 nucleotide sequence: TGTGCCAGCTCACGTGAGGTAGCCAATGAGCAGTTCTTC. This codes for CASSREVANEQFF.

The chain joins TRBV2 to TRBJ2-2; no firm D call. Trimming shortened V by 3 bases and J by 9 bases, and 5 bases separated the two germline ends. Germline loops: CDR1 SNHLY, CDR2 FYNNEI. The CDR3 is 11 residues long. The CDR3 nucleotides are TGTGCCAGCAGTGACTCTCGGGAGCTGTTTTTT. Residues: CASSDSRELFF.

V and J are TRBV2 and TRBJ1-4; 10 bases line up with TRBD1. Germline CDR1 SNHLY, CDR2 FYNNEI. Trimming at V came to 6 bases and at J to 2 bases, leaving 3 bases not matched to a gene. The CDR3 is 15 amino acids. The CDR3: CASRGQGMTNEKLFF. The CDR3 DNA sequence: TGTGCCAGCAGGGGACAGGGGATGACTAATGAAAAACTGTTTTTT.

The chain combines TRBV7-2 with TRBJ2-5; TRBD2 matches at 8 bases. Trimming cost V 3 bases and J 7 bases; bases outside gene matches: 7. CDR3 length: 14 amino acids. Germline CDR1 SGHTA, CDR2 FQGNSA. Here the CDR3 DNA reads TGTGCCAGCAGCTTTTTCCTAGCGGGCGGGACCCAGTACTTC. It is translated as CASSFFLAGGTQYF.

The rearrangement joins TRBV5-6 to TRBJ1-1, with D perhaps TRBD1 (5 bases). The CDR3 length is 15 residues. V lost 0 bases, J lost 2 bases, and 11 bases lay in between. The germline gives CDR1 SGHDT, CDR2 YYEEEE. CDR3: CASSLARGGNTEAFF. The CDR3 DNA is TGTGCCAGCAGCTTGGCCCGGGGGGGTAACACTGAAGCTTTCTTT. Complete variable domain (other parts from reference TRBV5-6 and TRBJ1-1): DAGVTQSPTHLIKTRGQQVTLRCSPKSGHDTVSWYQQALGQGPQFIFQYYEEEERQRGNFPDRFSGHQFPNYSSELNVNALLLGDSALYLCASSLARGGNTEAFFGQGTRLTVV.

V is TRBV5-1 and J is TRBJ1-2; maybe TRBD1 (5 bases). Germline V gene data show CDR1 as SGHRS and CDR2 as YFSETQ. The CDR3 contains 13 residues. Trimming cost V 4 bases and J 3 bases, with 10 bases left between them. The CDR3 is CASSQTGHYGYTF. CDR3 bases: TGCGCCAGCAGCCAAACGGGACACTATGGCTACACCTTC. Drawing the rest from reference TRBV5-1 and TRBJ1-2, the complete variable domain is KAGVTQTPRYLIKTRGQQVTLSCSPISGHRSVSWYQQTPGQGLQFLFEYFSETQRNKGNFPGRFSGRQFSNSRSEMNVSTLELGDSALYLCASSQTGHYGYTFGSGTRLTVV.

This clone was picked up one time. The V call is TRBV5-1, the J call TRBJ1-4; TRBD1 is a possible D gene (5 bases). The V gene lost 4 bases and the J gene lost 5 bases, with 15 bases spanning the gap. The CDR3 runs to 15 residues. The germline V gene has CDR1 SGHRS and CDR2 YFSETQ. The CDR3 bases are TGCGCCAGCAGCCAACAGGAACAAGGAAATGAAAAACTGTTTTTT. Amino acids: CASSQQEQGNEKLFF.

The genes are TRBV7-2 and TRBJ1-2; 7 bases agree with TRBD1. The length of the CDR3 is 13 residues. Germline CDR1 reads SGHTA; CDR2 reads FQGNSA. With 5 bases clipped from V and 3 bases from J, the junction kept 3 bases outside the gene matches. The CDR3 here is CASSPQGYYGYTF. Written as DNA, the CDR3 is TGTGCCAGCAGCCCACAGGGGTACTATGGCTACACCTTC.

The rearrangement joins TRBV6-2 or TRBV6-3 to TRBJ1-2; D perhaps matches TRBD1 (5 bases). V gave up 2 bases and J gave up 5 bases, with 12 bases separating them. Germline lookup yields CDR1 MNHEY and CDR2 SVGEGT. This CDR3 is 14 amino acids long. CDR3 coding DNA: TGTGCCAGCAGTTACGAATCGGGGCCATATGGCTACACCTTC. Translating gives CASSYESGPYGYTF.

V is TRBV7-2 and J is TRBJ1-1; TRBD1 is a possible D gene (5 bases). This CDR3 has 14 residues. Germline loops: CDR1 SGHTA, CDR2 FQGNSA. Trimming cost V 1 base and J 5 bases, with 11 bases left between them. The CDR3 DNA sequence: TGTGCCAGCAGCTTAGTATATGGGGGAACTGAAGCTTTCTTT. This translates into CASSLVYGGTEAFF. The full variable domain, rest sourced from reference TRBV7-2 and TRBJ1-1, is GAGVSQSPSNKVTEKGKDVELRCDPISGHTALYWYRQSLGQGLEFLIYFQGNSAPDKSGLPSDRFSAERTGGSVSTLTIQRTQQEDSAVYLCASSLVYGGTEAFFGQGTRLTVV.

This chain uses TRBV6-5 with TRBJ2-2; 9 nucleotides align to TRBD1. The CDR3 is 16 amino acids. Germline CDR1 MNHEY, CDR2 SVGAGI. With 2 bases clipped from V and 3 bases from J, the junction kept 4 bases outside the gene matches. The DNA for the CDR3 is TGTGCCAGCAGTTACCTGGGACAGGGAGACACCGGGGAGCTGTTTTTT. Protein sequence: CASSYLGQGDTGELFF.

This chain joins TRBV27 and TRBJ1-2, with 8 positions matching TRBD1. Germline V lookup: CDR1 MNHEY, CDR2 SMNVEV (reference sequence). This CDR3 comprises 17 residues. J was trimmed by 6 bases and V by 2 bases; bases with no gene match: 14. CDR3 residues: CASSLLPGQGGLHGYTF. The CDR3 bases are TGTGCCAGCAGTTTACTCCCCGGACAGGGCGGGCTTCATGGCTACACCTTC.

The V gene is TRBV4-1, the J gene TRBJ1-4; D might be TRBD1 (5 bases). V gave up 1 base and J gave up 7 bases, with 10 bases separating them. The germline CDR1 and CDR2 sequences are MGHRA and YSYEKL. The CDR3 is 14 residues long. The CDR3 here is CASSQGGFGEKLFF. The CDR3 DNA reads as TGCGCCAGCAGCCAAGGGGGGTTCGGTGAAAAACTGTTTTTT.

The CDR3 nucleotides read TGTGCCAGCAGCTTGGCCGGACAGGGGATGAACACTGAAGCTTTCTTT. Translation: CASSLAGQGMNTEAFF. This rearrangement joins TRBV5-6 to TRBJ1-1; 9 positions agree with TRBD1. The J segment lost 0 bases and the V segment lost 0 bases, leaving 3 bases of the junction unmatched. The CDR3 consists of 16 residues. Germline assignment: CDR1 SGHDT and CDR2 YYEEEE.

The chain has TRBV5-4 and TRBJ2-7, with a weak D call TRBD1 (5 bases). This CDR3 spans 15 amino acids. Germline assignment: CDR1 SGHNT and CDR2 YYREEE (reference sequence). V lost 5 bases to trimming and J lost 2 bases, with 17 bases between them. The CDR3 DNA follows: TGTGCCAGCAGTAGGGGCCCCTTCTTCACCTACGAGCAGTACTTC. Its translation is CASSRGPFFTYEQYF.

The V call is TRBV25-1, the J call TRBJ2-1, with TRBD1 identical over 9 bases. The CDR3 length is 14 residues. Germline CDR1 and CDR2: MGHDK and SYGVNS. The ends lost 8 bases at V and 7 bases at J; junction bases unmatched: 9. DNA of the CDR3: TGTGCCAGCGGCGGGACAGGGCTGCGGAATGAGCAGTTCTTC. It translates to CASGGTGLRNEQFF.

This chain joins TRBV7-2 and TRBJ1-1; the D is unclear. Germline-derived CDR1 and CDR2 are SGHTA and FQGNSA. V was shortened by 5 bases and J by 0 bases, with 7 bases between the two germline ends. The CDR3 consists of 13 residues. CDR3 in amino acids: CASSADVNTEAFF. CDR3 DNA sequence: TGTGCCAGCAGCGCAGATGTGAACACTGAAGCTTTCTTT. Supplemented by reference TRBV7-2 and TRBJ1-1, the full variable domain reads GAGVSQSPSNKVTEKGKDVELRCDPISGHTALYWYRQSLGQGLEFLIYFQGNSAPDKSGLPSDRFSAERTGGSVSTLTIQRTQQEDSAVYLCASSADVNTEAFFGQGTRLTVV.

The CDR3 DNA is TGTGCCAGCAGCTTAGACAGCTTGTCAGATACGCAGTATTTT. Translated: CASSLDSLSDTQYF. The chain joins TRBV7-2 to TRBJ2-3, with D uncertain. The CDR3 loop spans 14 amino acids. Germline-derived CDR1 and CDR2 are SGHTA and FQGNSA. Trimming stripped 1 base from V and 4 bases from J, with 9 bases between.

This clone occurred many times. The chain uses TRBV9 and TRBJ1-1; 8 nucleotides align to TRBD1. There are 16 residues in the CDR3. Germline V gene data show CDR1 as SGDLS and CDR2 as YYNGEE. The V gene end was trimmed by 4 bases and the J gene end by 7 bases; junction bases not matched to a gene: 15. CDR3: CASSTRTGLGMGEAFF. The CDR3 bases are TGTGCCAGCAGCACTCGGACAGGGCTGGGGATGGGTGAAGCTTTCTTT. The whole variable domain, filled in from reference TRBV9 and TRBJ1-1, reads DSGVTQTPKHLITATGQRVTLRCSPRSGDLSVYWYQQSLDQGLQFLIQYYNGEERAKGNILERFSAQQFPDLHSELNLSSLELGDSALYFCASSTRTGLGMGEAFFGQGTRLTVV.

The chain combines TRBV2 with TRBJ2-1; 10 bases align to TRBD1. The CDR3 loop spans 14 amino acids. Germline CDR1 is SNHLY and CDR2 is FYNNEI. The trim removed 6 bases at V and 5 bases at J, leaving 4 bases unmatched. The CDR3 loop reads CASRGDRGNNEQFF. The CDR3 DNA follows: TGTGCCAGCAGGGGGGACAGGGGAAACAATGAGCAGTTCTTC. The variable domain in full, completed from reference TRBV2 and TRBJ2-1, reads EPEVTQTPSHQVTQMGQEVILRCVPISNHLYFYWYRQILGQKVEFLVSFYNNEISEKSEIFDDQFSVERPDGSNFTLKIRSTKLEDSAMYFCASRGDRGNNEQFFGPGTRLTVL.

This clone was recorded a few times. CDR3 in amino acids: CASSNPTGQNYSYEQYF. The CDR3 bases are TGCGCCAGCAGCAACCCAACGGGACAGAACTACTCCTACGAGCAGTACTTC. This chain connects TRBV4-1 to TRBJ2-7; 7 bases align to TRBD1. There are 17 residues in the CDR3. Trimming at V came to 5 bases and at J to 0 bases, leaving 13 bases not matched to a gene. Germline CDR1 and CDR2: MGHRA and YSYEKL.

V and J are TRBV6-5 and TRBJ1-1, with D unclear. CDR1 is MNHEY and CDR2 is SVGAGI in the germline V gene. The CDR3 extends over 13 amino acids. V was cut by 3 bases and J by 7 bases, with 12 bases left in between. CDR3 loop: CASSYLGYGEAFF. In nucleotides, the CDR3 is TGTGCCAGCAGTTATCTGGGCTATGGTGAAGCTTTCTTT.